A selection of T cell receptor beta chains follows, all from one sample in a study of cytomegalovirus exposure and HLA in healthy donors. Method: immunoSEQ multiplex PCR; TCRdb's copy keeps in-frame clones and lacks some. The repertoire holds some 66,000 clones, with 75% as singletons. The sample was PBMCs. The receptor source for this set is a man aged 55 to 70 in good health and CMV-seropositive. Both conserved end residues are part of each CDR3. Fields, in order: D gene, J gene, V gene, clone size, CDR3 DNA, CDR3 protein. D genes are given only for firm matches. The listing skips clone size in some rows; elsewhere it reads once, few, many or a size class.

. | TRBJ2-1 | TRBV11-3 | . | TGTGCCAGCAGCTTAGCCCACGTCGCTATAAGCTCCTACAATGAGCAGTTCTTC | CASSLAHVAISSYNEQFF
TRBD1 | TRBJ1-1 | TRBV11-3 | once | TGTGCCAGCAGCTTAAAGGGGGCACTGACTGAAGCTTTCTTT | CASSLKGALTEAFF
TRBD1 | TRBJ1-1 | TRBV6-1 | . | TGTGCCAGCACCGCCGGACAGGCTAACACTGAAGCTTTCTTT | CASTAGQANTEAFF
. | TRBJ2-1 | TRBV5-4 | . | TGTGCCAGCACCGATGAGGGGGATTCGACCACTGAGCAGTTCTTC | CASTDEGDSTTEQFF
TRBD1 | TRBJ1-1 | TRBV6-5 | . | TGTGCCAGCATTCAACAGGGGTACGCTGAAGCTTTCTTT | CASIQQGYAEAFF
. | TRBJ1-1 | TRBV5-6 | . | TGTGCCAGCAGCTTGGGTAGAGACACTGAAGCTTTCTTT | CASSLGRDTEAFF
TRBD2 | TRBJ2-7 | TRBV6-1 | . | TGTGCCAGCAGTGAAGGGTTAGGGACTAGCTACGAGCAGTACTTC | CASSEGLGTSYEQYF
TRBD2 | TRBJ2-7 | TRBV2 | . | TGTGCCAGCGGGACTAGCGGTTACGAGCAGTACTTC | CASGTSGYEQYF
TRBD1 | TRBJ1-3 | TRBV12-5 | few | TGTGCTAGTGGTTGGAGGGACAGCAAAAGCCCAGGTTATAGAAACACCATATATTTT | CASGWRDSKSPGYRNTIYF
TRBD1 | TRBJ2-1 | TRBV12-5 | . | TGTGCTAGTGGTTTCAGGGACAGTATTTACACCTACAATGAGCAGTTCTTC | CASGFRDSIYTYNEQFF
. | TRBJ2-6 | TRBV19 | medium-sized | TGTGCCAGTAGTATAGACGTCTCTGGGGCCAACGTCCTGACTTTC | CASSIDVSGANVLTF
. | TRBJ1-1 | TRBV4-2 | . | TGTGCCAGCAGCCCAAAAAAAGGCGGGCAGGGCGGGGTAAGGGGGAACACTGAAGCTTTCTTT | CASSPKKGGQGGVRGNTEAFF
TRBD2 | TRBJ2-7 | TRBV19 | . | TGTGCCAGTTCCTCGGGGAGGGCTTTTGGGTCCTACGAGCAGTACTTC | CASSSGRAFGSYEQYF
. | TRBJ1-1 | TRBV19 | . | TGTGCCAGTAGTATAGTTACAGGGACGTTGAACACTGAAGCTTTCTTT | CASSIVTGTLNTEAFF
. | TRBJ1-1 | TRBV21-1 | . | TGTGCCAAAGGGGTTGAGATTAACACTGAAGCTTTCTTT | CAKGVEINTEAFF
. | TRBJ1-5 | TRBV2 | . | TGTGCCAGCAGCGGGACAACATATAGCAATCAGCCCCAGCATTTT | CASSGTTYSNQPQHF
. | TRBJ2-2 | TRBV13 | few | TGTGCCAGCAGCACCCGGACAGCGAACACCGGGGAGCTGTTTTTT | CASSTRTANTGELFF
TRBD2 | TRBJ2-7 | TRBV7-9 | . | TGTTCCAGCAGCTTAGCGGGAGGGCCGGCCATCGGTCGAAACGAGCAGTACTTC | CSSSLAGGPAIGRNEQYF
TRBD2 | TRBJ2-2 | TRBV29-1 | . | TGCAGCGTTGAAGGTGGGGGGGCCGGGGAGCTGTTTTTT | CSVEGGGAGELFF
TRBD2 | TRBJ2-1 | TRBV19 | . | TGTGCCGTAGGAGAGCGGGGGTCCTACAATGAGCAGTTCTTC | CAVGERGSYNEQFF
. | TRBJ2-7 | TRBV6-5 | . | TGTGCCAGCAGTTACCGAGGGGGACCCGGCTACGAGCAGTACTTC | CASSYRGGPGYEQYF
. | TRBJ1-1 | TRBV5-5 | . | TGTGCCAGCAGCCTTTTCGGGAGGAACACTGAAGCTTTCTTT | CASSLFGRNTEAFF
. | TRBJ1-1 | TRBV6-4 | once | TGTGCCAGCAGTGCTAATGCACAGGGAGTGGGAACTGAAGCTTTCTTT | CASSANAQGVGTEAFF
TRBD2 | TRBJ2-7 | TRBV10-2 | . | TGCGCCAGCAGTGAGTCGCCTAGCGGGGGTTCCTACGAGCAGTACTTC | CASSESPSGGSYEQYF
TRBD1 | TRBJ1-3 | TRBV27 | . | TGTGCCAGCAGTGTAGACAGGGGCCCTGGAAACACCATATATTTT | CASSVDRGPGNTIYF
. | TRBJ2-7 | TRBV7-9 | few | TGTGCCAGCAGCTTAGTGTTTTCATCTAGCAGTTTGGGGAACGAGCAGTACTTC | CASSLVFSSSSLGNEQYF
TRBD2 | TRBJ2-3 | TRBV2 | . | TGTGCCAGCACCGTCCCGGGACTAGCGACAGATACGCAGTATTTT | CASTVPGLATDTQYF
. | TRBJ2-7 | TRBV4-2 | few | TGTGCCAGCAGCCAAGGGTCGACTGTCAACGGGGGATCCTACGAGCAGTACTTC | CASSQGSTVNGGSYEQYF
TRBD1 | TRBJ2-7 | TRBV10-3 | few | TGTGCCACCGGACAGGGTCGGGAGCAGTACTTC | CATGQGREQYF
TRBD2 | TRBJ2-3 | TRBV11-3 | . | TGTGCCAGCAGCTCTAGCGGGAGGGGAGGCACAGATACGCAGTATTTT | CASSSSGRGGTDTQYF
TRBD2 | TRBJ2-1 | TRBV11-3 | . | TGTGCCAGCTCGGATAGCGGGAACAGCAATGAGCAGTTCTTC | CASSDSGNSNEQFF
TRBD1 | TRBJ1-3 | TRBV19 | . | TGTGCCAGTACCCCCCAGGGGGCGAAGGGAAACACCATATATTTT | CASTPQGAKGNTIYF
TRBD1 | TRBJ1-2 | TRBV9 | . | TGTGCCAGCAGCACCGGACAGGGAGACTATGGCTACACCTTC | CASSTGQGDYGYTF
. | TRBJ1-6 | TRBV21-1 | . | TGTGCCAGCAGCAAAGACAGCTTGAATTCACCCCTCCACTTT | CASSKDSLNSPLHF
. | TRBJ2-2 | TRBV6-4 | . | TGTGCCAGCAGTGGCCTAGCGAACACCGGGGAGCTGTTTTTT | CASSGLANTGELFF
TRBD2 | TRBJ2-1 | TRBV4-2 | . | TGTGCCAGCAGCCAGGGACTAGCGGGAGACACTGAGCAGTTCTTC | CASSQGLAGDTEQFF
TRBD1 | TRBJ1-4 | TRBV10-2 | . | TGCGCCAGCACCCAGGGGGATGAAAAACTGTTTTTT | CASTQGDEKLFF
. | TRBJ1-2 | TRBV9 | medium-sized | TGTGCCAGCAGCGGAACGAGGGTCTGGGGCTATGGCTACACCTTC | CASSGTRVWGYGYTF
TRBD2 | TRBJ2-3 | TRBV4-1 | . | TGCGCCAGCAGCCCGGGACTAGCGGGGGCGAATACGCAGTATTTT | CASSPGLAGANTQYF
TRBD1 | TRBJ1-6 | TRBV7-2 | . | TGTGCCAGCAGCCCGCAGGGACAGGGAGGTTGGTCACCCCTCCACTTT | CASSPQGQGGWSPLHF
TRBD2 | TRBJ2-3 | TRBV10-2 | few | TGCGCCAGCAGAGGACTAGCGGTCCCGTCGGATACGCAGTATTTT | CASRGLAVPSDTQYF
TRBD2 | TRBJ2-1 | TRBV7-9 | . | TGTGCCAGCAGCTTAGCTAGCGGGGGAAACAATGAGCAGTTCTTC | CASSLASGGNNEQFF
TRBD1 | TRBJ2-2 | TRBV6-5 | . | TGTGCCAGCAATCCCGGGACAGTTTACACCGGGGAGCTGTTTTTT | CASNPGTVYTGELFF
. | TRBJ2-3 | TRBV4-1 | . | TGCGCCAGCAGCCTATGGGGGCAAGATACGCAGTATTTT | CASSLWGQDTQYF
. | TRBJ1-6 | TRBV5-1 | . | TGCGCCAGCAGCTTCACAGGGACGAGCTCACCCCTCCACTTT | CASSFTGTSSPLHF
. | TRBJ1-1 | TRBV5-8 | once | TGTGCCAGCAGAGTGGTAGGGGATGAAGCTTTCTTT | CASRVVGDEAFF
. | TRBJ1-5 | TRBV10-1 | once | TGCGCCAGCAGTGCCGGGACACCGAATCAGCCCCAGCATTTT | CASSAGTPNQPQHF
TRBD1 | TRBJ2-7 | TRBV27 | . | TGTGCCAGCAGTCTGGACAGGGGGCCCCTCTACGAGCAGTACTTC | CASSLDRGPLYEQYF
. | TRBJ2-1 | TRBV5-1 | . | TGCGCCAGCAGGTGGGACTCCAGCCGCTACAATGAGCAGTTCTTC | CASRWDSSRYNEQFF
. | TRBJ1-2 | TRBV7-9 | . | TGTGCCAGCAGCCCTGCGGGACGGACTTTTAACTATGGCTACACCTTC | CASSPAGRTFNYGYTF
. | TRBJ2-3 | TRBV6-1 | . | TGTGCCAGCACCCTGACAGTTAGCACAGATACGCAGTATTTT | CASTLTVSTDTQYF
. | TRBJ2-6 | TRBV9 | . | TGTGCCAGGAGCTCTGGGGCCAACGTCCTGACTTTC | CARSSGANVLTF
. | TRBJ1-6 | TRBV5-5 | . | TGTGCCAGCATAGAGAATGGATTGGGGGGTTCACCCCTCCACTTT | CASIENGLGGSPLHF
TRBD1 | TRBJ2-1 | TRBV5-1 | . | TGCGCCAGCGAGAGGGGGCCGAACTCCTACAATGAGCAGTTCTTC | CASERGPNSYNEQFF